Below are 13 T cell receptor beta chains sequenced from a single sample in a study of preoperative IRX-2 immunotherapy in early breast cancer. The table came from immunoSEQ multiplex PCR; TCRdb's copy has only in-frame clones and leaves some out. The table shows approximately 28,000 clones, with 70% to 85% occurring only once. Treatment denoted: preoperative locoregional IRX-2 cytokine immunotherapy. The sample was taken from a patient treated with IRX-2 immunotherapy. Every receptor here comes from a human donor with breast cancer.

The chain joins TRBV6-8 to TRBJ1-2, with 7 bases that match TRBD1. The trim removed 7 bases at V and 5 bases at J, leaving 13 bases unmatched. The CDR3 totals 15 residues. The germline gives CDR1 MNHGY, CDR2 SAAAGT. CDR3 in amino acids: CASTLNRQGPYGYTF. The CDR3 nucleotides are TGTGCCAGCACCCTAAACCGACAGGGACCTTATGGCTACACCTTC.

This clone was counted once. The rearrangement uses TRBV18 and TRBJ1-3; D gene ambiguous. Trimming pared 10 bases from V and 2 bases from J, leaving 9 bases between. Germline CDR1 reads KGHSH; CDR2 reads LQKENI. The CDR3 consists of 12 residues. The CDR3 loop is CANEGPGNTIYF. The CDR3 DNA reads as TGTGCCAACGAAGGGCCTGGAAACACCATATATTTT.

The chain joins TRBV29-1 to TRBJ2-3; 10 bases are shared with TRBD2. V was clipped by 7 bases and J by 4 bases; unmatched bases: 11. This CDR3 has 15 residues. CDR1 and CDR2 from the germline V gene are SQVTM and ANQGSEA. The CDR3 protein is CSGGEASGSPDTQYF. CDR3 DNA: TGCAGCGGRGGAGAGGCTAGCGGGAGTCCAGATACGCAGTATTTT.

The rearrangement links TRBV25-1 to TRBJ1-1; TRBD1 agrees at 10 bases. The V segment lost 6 bases and the J segment 0 bases; nucleotides outside the gene matches: 4. The CDR3 length is 15 residues. In germline, CDR1 is MGHDK, CDR2 SYGVNS. CDR3: CASRGTGVMNTEAFF. The CDR3 bases are TGTGCCAGCAGAGGGACAGGGGTCATGAACACTGAAGCTTTCTTT.

The J gene is TRBJ1-6, the V gene TRBV5-1; maybe TRBD1 (5 bases). The ends were cut back, 0 bases at V and 2 bases at J, with 9 bases in the middle. CDR3 length equals 16 residues. CDR1 and CDR2 from the germline V gene are SGHRS and YFSETQ. CDR3 sequence: CASSLAGATYNSPLHF. The CDR3 coding sequence is TGCGCCAGCAGCTTGGCCGGGGCCACCTATAATTCACCCCTCCACTTT.

The chain uses TRBV7-1 and TRBJ2-1; no reliable D call. TRBV7-1 is classed as an ORF, of uncertain function. Deletions cut 5 bases from V and 0 bases from J, with 5 bases between. The CDR3 has 13 residues. The CDR3 bases are TGTGCCAGCAGCCCGAGCTCCTACAATGAGCAGTTCTTC. Its translation is CASSPSSYNEQFF.

This clone was found a few times. This chain links TRBV11-3 with TRBJ2-5; 11 bases fit TRBD1. The CDR3 has 15 residues. Germline CDR1 and CDR2: SGHNT and YENEEA. V was pared by 5 bases and J by 6 bases, with 8 bases of the junction left unmatched. The CDR3 sequence: CASSPQGQGGQTQYF. The CDR3 DNA sequence: TGTGCCAGCAGCCCCCAGGGACAGGGGGGACAGACCCAGTACTTC.

The CDR3 is CASSKQGPTEAFF. Written as DNA, the CDR3 is TGTGCCAGTAGTAAACAGGGGCCCACTGAAGCTTTCTTT. This rearrangement joins TRBV19 to TRBJ1-1; 7 positions match TRBD1. Trimming took 4 bases from V and 4 from J; bases not matched to a gene: 3. Looked up from germline, CDR1 is LNHDA and CDR2 is SQIVND (reference sequence). The CDR3 has 13 residues.

The chain has TRBV6-8 and TRBJ2-5; a weak D match, TRBD2 (5 bases). The CDR3 extends over 14 amino acids. Germline values: CDR1 MNHGY, CDR2 SAAAGT. Trimming cost V 2 bases and J 5 bases, with 12 bases left between them. The CDR3 loop is CASSYLGPGETQYF. The CDR3, as DNA: TGTGCCAGCAGTTACCTGGGTCCGGGGGAGACCCAGTACTTC.

The chain joins TRBV11-3 to TRBJ1-6; maybe TRBD1 (5 bases). The V end was cut by 3 bases, the J end by 10 bases, with 19 bases between. The CDR3 is 16 residues long. CDR1 is SGHNT and CDR2 is YENEEA in the germline V gene. This CDR3 is CASSFGRDVLGSPLHF. The CDR3, as DNA: TGTGCCAGCAGCTTTGGACGGGACGTCCTAGGCTCACCCCTCCACTTT.

The V call is TRBV18, the J call TRBJ2-3; D is undetermined. Germline-derived CDR1 and CDR2 are KGHSH and LQKENI. This CDR3 has 15 residues. The V gene lost 0 bases and the J gene lost 5 bases, with 12 bases spanning the gap. CDR3 nucleotides: TGTGCCAGCTCACCACCGATGTGGAACAGAGATACGCAGTATTTT. Its protein is CASSPPMWNRDTQYF. Supplemented by reference TRBV18 and TRBJ2-3, the full variable domain reads NAGVMQNPRHLVRRRGQEARLRCSPMKGHSHVYWYRQLPEEGLKFMVYLQKENIIDESGMPKERFSAEFPKEGPSILRIQQVVRGDSAAYFCASSPPMWNRDTQYFGPGTRLTVL.

The chain combines TRBV7-8 with TRBJ2-2, with D perhaps being TRBD1 or TRBD2 (5 bases each). CDR3 length: 15 residues. Germline V gene lookup returns CDR1 SGHVS and CDR2 FQNEAQ. The V and J ends lost 8 bases and 7 bases respectively, with 20 bases between them. CDR3: CASRTRGPSGGELFF. DNA for the CDR3: TGTGCCAGCCGGACCCGGGGCCCATCAGGCGGGGAGCTGTTTTTT.

V usage is TRBV6-8 and J usage is TRBJ1-5; no clear D. Germline assignment: CDR1 MNHGY and CDR2 SAAAGT. The CDR3 is 16 residues long. Trimming left V 5 bases short and J 6 bases short, with 20 bases between. This chain's CDR3 is CASSASSAAGGQPQHF. The CDR3 bases are TGTGCCAGCAGTGCCTCGAGCGCGGCAGGTGGTCAGCCCCAGCATTTT.